The rows below give T cell receptor beta chains drawn from one sample of a study of OX40 agonist ivuxolimab in advanced cancers. This table comes from immunoSEQ multiplex PCR, and its TCRdb copy is limited to in-frame clones, with some not included. The sample consists of 70,000 to 85,000 clones, 80% to 90% of them appearing once. The starting material was CD4+ or CD8+ T cells sorted from blood, obtained in a trial of the OX40 agonist ivuxolimab. These receptor sequences come from an adult with an advanced solid tumor such as melanoma, head and neck, liver or kidney cancer. Each CDR3 is given with its conserved first and last residue. Fields, in order: V gene, J gene, CDR3 protein.

v_call: TRBV7-2; j_call: TRBJ2-3; cdr3_aa: CASSLDYLSTDTQYF
v_call: TRBV6-1; j_call: TRBJ2-1; cdr3_aa: CASSVGGPLGNEQFF
v_call: TRBV5-1; j_call: TRBJ1-4; cdr3_aa: CASSFEASTNEKLFF
v_call: TRBV14; j_call: TRBJ2-1; cdr3_aa: CASSQILGNEQFF
v_call: TRBV2; j_call: TRBJ2-1; cdr3_aa: CASKGRASSYNEQFF
v_call: TRBV7-3; j_call: TRBJ2-7; cdr3_aa: CASSLSLRGEQYF
v_call: TRBV27; j_call: TRBJ1-2; cdr3_aa: CASSSLQGYYGYTF
v_call: TRBV18; j_call: TRBJ1-5; cdr3_aa: CASSPSGQANQPQHF
v_call: TRBV6-6; j_call: TRBJ2-7; cdr3_aa: CASSYSGTGSEQYF
v_call: TRBV5-6; j_call: TRBJ2-1; cdr3_aa: CASRDGPAGGPYNEQFF
v_call: TRBV9; j_call: TRBJ1-4; cdr3_aa: CASRAGTGNEKLFF
v_call: TRBV6-1; j_call: TRBJ2-3; cdr3_aa: CASSKVANTQYF
v_call: TRBV28; j_call: TRBJ1-1; cdr3_aa: CASSPETGVNTEAFF
v_call: TRBV5-5; j_call: TRBJ2-5; cdr3_aa: CASIQYTTGKETQYF
v_call: TRBV7-3; j_call: TRBJ2-5; cdr3_aa: CASSFTGAPQETQYF
v_call: TRBV2; j_call: TRBJ2-7; cdr3_aa: CASTSGRGVNEQYF
v_call: TRBV9; j_call: TRBJ2-2; cdr3_aa: CASSVGSRVGELFF
v_call: TRBV19; j_call: TRBJ2-5; cdr3_aa: CASNQYGSQETQYF
v_call: TRBV5-5; j_call: TRBJ1-1; cdr3_aa: CASSLTGGGAEAFF
v_call: TRBV28; j_call: TRBJ2-7; cdr3_aa: CASTRDSLSYEQYF
v_call: TRBV7-2; j_call: TRBJ2-7; cdr3_aa: CASRSGGLNEQYF
v_call: TRBV7-8; j_call: TRBJ1-6; cdr3_aa: CASSASGTNNSPLHF
v_call: TRBV7-2; j_call: TRBJ2-5; cdr3_aa: CASSLVGSQETQYF
v_call: TRBV7-9; j_call: TRBJ1-1; cdr3_aa: CASSWDRGNTEAFF
v_call: TRBV15; j_call: TRBJ1-5; cdr3_aa: CATSRDLQGKKPQHF
v_call: TRBV7-3; j_call: TRBJ2-2; cdr3_aa: CASSPLVGSRTGELFF
v_call: TRBV19; j_call: TRBJ1-1; cdr3_aa: CASSYSTGVNTEAFF
v_call: TRBV2; j_call: TRBJ2-4; cdr3_aa: CATREGIAKNIQYF
v_call: TRBV6-6; j_call: TRBJ1-4; cdr3_aa: CASSSPTGGNEKLFF
v_call: TRBV9; j_call: TRBJ2-1; cdr3_aa: CASSVVPSGYNEQFF
v_call: TRBV4-3; j_call: TRBJ2-7; cdr3_aa: CASSQSTLTGSFGEQYF
v_call: TRBV14; j_call: TRBJ1-2; cdr3_aa: CASSQARALSNYGYTF
v_call: TRBV28; j_call: TRBJ2-7; cdr3_aa: CASSIPGQGSYEQYF
v_call: TRBV7-9; j_call: TRBJ2-7; cdr3_aa: CASSYSGVSYEQYF
v_call: TRBV21-1; j_call: TRBJ1-1; cdr3_aa: CASSQCGLAEAFF
v_call: TRBV9; j_call: TRBJ2-7; cdr3_aa: CASSVGNEGYEQYF
v_call: TRBV29-1; j_call: TRBJ2-1; cdr3_aa: CSVEDRVLYEQFF
v_call: TRBV5-1; j_call: TRBJ2-7; cdr3_aa: CASSLVFLGGTSGSEQYF
v_call: TRBV6-1; j_call: TRBJ1-1; cdr3_aa: CASSERGKWGAFF
v_call: TRBV28; j_call: TRBJ2-2; cdr3_aa: CASKSGLNTGELFF
v_call: TRBV9; j_call: TRBJ2-1; cdr3_aa: CASSAGLAGRYNEQFF